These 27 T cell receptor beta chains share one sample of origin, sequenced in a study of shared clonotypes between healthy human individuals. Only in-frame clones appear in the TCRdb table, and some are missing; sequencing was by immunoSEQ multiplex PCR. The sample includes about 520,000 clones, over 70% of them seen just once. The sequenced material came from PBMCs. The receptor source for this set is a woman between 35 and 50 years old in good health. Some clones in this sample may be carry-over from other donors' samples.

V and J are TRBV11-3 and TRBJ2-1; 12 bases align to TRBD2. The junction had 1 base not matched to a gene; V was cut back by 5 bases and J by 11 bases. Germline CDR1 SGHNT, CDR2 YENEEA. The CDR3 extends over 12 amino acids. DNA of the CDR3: TGTGCCAGCAGCGGACTAGCGGGACAGCAGTTCTTC. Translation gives CASSGLAGQQFF.

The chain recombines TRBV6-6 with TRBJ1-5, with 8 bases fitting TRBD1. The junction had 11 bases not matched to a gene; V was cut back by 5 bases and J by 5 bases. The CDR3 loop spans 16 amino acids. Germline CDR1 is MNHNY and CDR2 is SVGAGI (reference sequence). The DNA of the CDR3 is TGTGCCAGCAGTCTATCGGACAGGGCAGGGGATCAGCCCCAGCATTTT. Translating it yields CASSLSDRAGDQPQHF.

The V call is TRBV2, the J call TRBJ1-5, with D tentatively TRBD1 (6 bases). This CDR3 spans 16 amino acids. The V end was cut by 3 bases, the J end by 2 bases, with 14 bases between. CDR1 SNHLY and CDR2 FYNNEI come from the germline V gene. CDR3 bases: TGTGCCAGCAGTGAGCGTAGCGGGGGCGGCAATCAGCCCCAGCATTTT. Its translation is CASSERSGGGNQPQHF. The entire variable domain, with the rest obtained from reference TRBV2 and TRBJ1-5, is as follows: EPEVTQTPSHQVTQMGQEVILRCVPISNHLYFYWYRQILGQKVEFLVSFYNNEISEKSEIFDDQFSVERPDGSNFTLKIRSTKLEDSAMYFCASSERSGGGNQPQHFGDGTRLSIL.

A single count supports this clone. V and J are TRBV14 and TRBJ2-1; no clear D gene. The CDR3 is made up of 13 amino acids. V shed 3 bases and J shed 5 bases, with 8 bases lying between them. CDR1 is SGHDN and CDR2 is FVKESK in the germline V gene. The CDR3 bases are TGTGCCAGCAGCCATCCATGGGACAATGAGCAGTTCTTC. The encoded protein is CASSHPWDNEQFF.

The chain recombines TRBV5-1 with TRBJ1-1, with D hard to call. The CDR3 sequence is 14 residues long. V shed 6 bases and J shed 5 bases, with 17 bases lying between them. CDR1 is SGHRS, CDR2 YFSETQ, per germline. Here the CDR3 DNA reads TGCGCCAGCACCCCCTCGGCAGGCGGGACTGAAGCTTTCTTT. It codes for CASTPSAGGTEAFF.

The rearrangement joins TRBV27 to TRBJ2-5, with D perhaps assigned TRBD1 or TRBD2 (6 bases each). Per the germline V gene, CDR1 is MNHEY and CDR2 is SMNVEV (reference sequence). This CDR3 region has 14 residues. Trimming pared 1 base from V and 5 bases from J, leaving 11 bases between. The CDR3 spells CASSLLGGGETQYF. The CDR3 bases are TGTGCCAGCAGTTTATTGGGGGGCGGGGAGACCCAGTACTTC.

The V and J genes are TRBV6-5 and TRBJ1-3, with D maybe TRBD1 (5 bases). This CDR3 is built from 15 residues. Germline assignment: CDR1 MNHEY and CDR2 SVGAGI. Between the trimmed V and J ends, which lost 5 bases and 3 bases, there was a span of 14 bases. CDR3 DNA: TGTGCCAGCAGTCGGGGCGGATTGTTTGGAAACACCATATATTTT. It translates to CASSRGGLFGNTIYF.

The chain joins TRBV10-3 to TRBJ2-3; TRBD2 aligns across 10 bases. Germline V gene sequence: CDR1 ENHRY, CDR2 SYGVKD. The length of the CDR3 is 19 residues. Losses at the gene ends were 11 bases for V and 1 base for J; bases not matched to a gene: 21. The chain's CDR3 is CASQGRKREGLGGTDTQYF. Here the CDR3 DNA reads TGTGCCTCTCAGGGCCGTAAGCGGGAGGGCCTGGGGGGCACAGATACGCAGTATTTT.

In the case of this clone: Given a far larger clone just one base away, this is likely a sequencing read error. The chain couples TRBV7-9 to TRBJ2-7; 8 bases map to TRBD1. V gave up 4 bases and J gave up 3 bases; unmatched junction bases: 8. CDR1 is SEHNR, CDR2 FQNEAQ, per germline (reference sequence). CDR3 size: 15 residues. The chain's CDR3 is CASSYPGQADYEQYF. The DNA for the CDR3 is TGTGCCAGCAGCTACCCGGGACAGGCGGACTACGAGCAGTACTTC.

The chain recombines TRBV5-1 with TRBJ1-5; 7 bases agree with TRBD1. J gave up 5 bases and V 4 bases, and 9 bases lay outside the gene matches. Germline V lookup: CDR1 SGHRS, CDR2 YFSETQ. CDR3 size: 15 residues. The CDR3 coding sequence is TGCGCCAGCAGCCCCTTCACAGGGGAGGATCAGCCCCAGCATTTT. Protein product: CASSPFTGEDQPQHF. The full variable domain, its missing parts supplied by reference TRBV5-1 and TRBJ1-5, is KAGVTQTPRYLIKTRGQQVTLSCSPISGHRSVSWYQQTPGQGLQFLFEYFSETQRNKGNFPGRFSGRQFSNSRSEMNVSTLELGDSALYLCASSPFTGEDQPQHFGDGTRLSIL.

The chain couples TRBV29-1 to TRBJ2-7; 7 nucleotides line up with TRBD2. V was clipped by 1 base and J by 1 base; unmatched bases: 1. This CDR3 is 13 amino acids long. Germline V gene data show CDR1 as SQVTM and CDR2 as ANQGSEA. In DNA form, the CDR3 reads TGCAGCGTTGAAGTAGCGGGTTCCTACGAGCAGTACTTC. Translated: CSVEVAGSYEQYF.

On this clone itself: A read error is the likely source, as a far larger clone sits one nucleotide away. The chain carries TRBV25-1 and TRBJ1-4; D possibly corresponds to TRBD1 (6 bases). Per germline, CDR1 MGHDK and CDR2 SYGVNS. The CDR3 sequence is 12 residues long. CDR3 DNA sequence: TGTGACAGCAGTGGTCGGTCAGGACAGCTGTTTTTT. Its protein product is CDSSGRSGQLFF.

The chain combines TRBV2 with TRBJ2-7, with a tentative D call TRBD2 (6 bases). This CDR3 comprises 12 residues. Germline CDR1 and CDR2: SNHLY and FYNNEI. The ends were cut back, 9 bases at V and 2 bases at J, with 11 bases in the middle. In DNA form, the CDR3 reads TGTGCCAGTGCGACTAGTCCCTACGAGCAGTACTTC. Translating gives CASATSPYEQYF. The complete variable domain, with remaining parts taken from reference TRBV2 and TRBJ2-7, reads EPEVTQTPSHQVTQMGQEVILRCVPISNHLYFYWYRQILGQKVEFLVSFYNNEISEKSEIFDDQFSVERPDGSNFTLKIRSTKLEDSAMYFCASATSPYEQYFGPGTRLTVT.

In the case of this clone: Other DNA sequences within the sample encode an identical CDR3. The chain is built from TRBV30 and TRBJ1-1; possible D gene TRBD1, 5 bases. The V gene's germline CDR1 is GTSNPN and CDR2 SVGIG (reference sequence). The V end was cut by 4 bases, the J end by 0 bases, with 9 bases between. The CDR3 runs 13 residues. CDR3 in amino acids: CAWKQGMNTEAFF. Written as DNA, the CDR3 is TGTGCCTGGAAGCAGGGCATGAACACTGAAGCTTTCTTT.

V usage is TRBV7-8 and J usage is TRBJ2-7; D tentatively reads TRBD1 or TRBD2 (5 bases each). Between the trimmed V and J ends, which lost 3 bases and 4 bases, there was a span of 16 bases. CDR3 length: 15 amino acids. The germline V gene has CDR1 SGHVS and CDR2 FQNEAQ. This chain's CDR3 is CASSFYGTERYEQYF. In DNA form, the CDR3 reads TGTGCCAGCAGCTTTTATGGGACGGAACGATACGAGCAGTACTTC.

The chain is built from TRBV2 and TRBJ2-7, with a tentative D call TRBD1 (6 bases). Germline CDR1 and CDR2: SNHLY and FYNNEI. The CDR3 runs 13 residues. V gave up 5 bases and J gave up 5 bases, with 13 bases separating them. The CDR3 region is CASSPGDGDEQYF. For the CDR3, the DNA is TGTGCCAGCAGTCCAGGGGATGGCGACGAGCAGTACTTC.

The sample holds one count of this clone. The CDR3 nucleotides read TGTGCCAGCAGTTCAAACCCCGGGACAGGGGGGTACGAGCAGTACTTC. Translated: CASSSNPGTGGYEQYF. The J gene is TRBJ2-7, the V gene TRBV6-5, with 11 nucleotides matching TRBD1. The trim removed 4 bases at V and 4 bases at J, leaving 9 bases unmatched. The CDR3 spans 16 residues. The V gene's germline CDR1 is MNHEY and CDR2 SVGAGI.

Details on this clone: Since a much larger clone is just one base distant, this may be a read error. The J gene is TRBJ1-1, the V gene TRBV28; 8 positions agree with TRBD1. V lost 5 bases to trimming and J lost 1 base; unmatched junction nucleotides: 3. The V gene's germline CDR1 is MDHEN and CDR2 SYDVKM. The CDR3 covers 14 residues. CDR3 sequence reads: CASSTGQGNTEAFF. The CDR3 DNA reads TGTGCCAGCAGTACTGGACAGGGGAACACTGAAGCTTTCTTT.

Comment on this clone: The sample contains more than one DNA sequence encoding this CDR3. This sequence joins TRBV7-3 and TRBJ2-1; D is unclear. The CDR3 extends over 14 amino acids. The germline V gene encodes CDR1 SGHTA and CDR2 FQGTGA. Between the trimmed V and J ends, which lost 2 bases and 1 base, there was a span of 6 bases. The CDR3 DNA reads TGTGCCAGCAGCTTACGCAGGTCCTACAATGAGCAGTTCTTC. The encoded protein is CASSLRRSYNEQFF. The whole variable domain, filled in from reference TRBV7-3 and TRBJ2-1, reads GAGVSQTPSNKVTEKGKYVELRCDPISGHTALYWYRQSLGQGPEFLIYFQGTGAADDSGLPNDRFFAVRPEGSVSTLKIQRTERGDSAVYLCASSLRRSYNEQFFGPGTRLTVL.

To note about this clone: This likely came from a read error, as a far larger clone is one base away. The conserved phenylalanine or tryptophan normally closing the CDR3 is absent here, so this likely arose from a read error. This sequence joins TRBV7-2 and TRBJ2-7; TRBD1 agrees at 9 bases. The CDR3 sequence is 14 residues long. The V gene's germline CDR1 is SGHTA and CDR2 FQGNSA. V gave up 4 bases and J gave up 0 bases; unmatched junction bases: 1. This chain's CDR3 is CASSWDRDSYEQYL. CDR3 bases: TGTGCCAGCAGCTGGGACAGGGACTCCTACGAGCAGTACTTA.

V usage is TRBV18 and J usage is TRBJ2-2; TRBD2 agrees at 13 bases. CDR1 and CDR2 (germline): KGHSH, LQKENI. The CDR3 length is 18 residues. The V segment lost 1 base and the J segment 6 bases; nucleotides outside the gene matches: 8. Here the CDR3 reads CASSPLGLAGVGAGELFF. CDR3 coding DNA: TGTGCCAGCTCACCACTTGGACTAGCGGGAGTAGGTGCCGGGGAGCTGTTTTTT.

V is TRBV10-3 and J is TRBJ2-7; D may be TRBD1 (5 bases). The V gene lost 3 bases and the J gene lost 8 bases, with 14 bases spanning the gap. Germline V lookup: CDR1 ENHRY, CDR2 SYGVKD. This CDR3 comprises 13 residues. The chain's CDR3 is CAISDLQGTKQYF. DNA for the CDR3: TGTGCCATCAGTGATCTTCAGGGTACTAAGCAGTACTTC.

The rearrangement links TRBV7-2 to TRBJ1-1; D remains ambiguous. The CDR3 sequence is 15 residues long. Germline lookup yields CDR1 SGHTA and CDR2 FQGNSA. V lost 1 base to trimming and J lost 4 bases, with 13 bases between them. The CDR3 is CASSLGKGLVTEAFF. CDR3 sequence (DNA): TGTGCCAGCAGCTTAGGAAAAGGGCTAGTCACTGAAGCTTTCTTT. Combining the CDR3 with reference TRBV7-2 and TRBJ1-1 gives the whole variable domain GAGVSQSPSNKVTEKGKDVELRCDPISGHTALYWYRQSLGQGLEFLIYFQGNSAPDKSGLPSDRFSAERTGGSVSTLTIQRTQQEDSAVYLCASSLGKGLVTEAFFGQGTRLTVV.

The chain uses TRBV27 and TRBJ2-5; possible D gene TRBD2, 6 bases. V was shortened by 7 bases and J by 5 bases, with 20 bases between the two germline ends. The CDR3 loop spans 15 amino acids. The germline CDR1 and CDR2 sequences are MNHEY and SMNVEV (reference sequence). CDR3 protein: CASIETRGSRETQYF. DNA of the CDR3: TGTGCCAGCATCGAGACTAGGGGTAGTCGGGAGACCCAGTACTTC.

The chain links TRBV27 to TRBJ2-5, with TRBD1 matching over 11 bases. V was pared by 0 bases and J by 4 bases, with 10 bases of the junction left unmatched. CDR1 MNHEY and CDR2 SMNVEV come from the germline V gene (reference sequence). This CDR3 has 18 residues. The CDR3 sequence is CASSLSDRGRLFGETQYF. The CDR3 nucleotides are TGTGCCAGCAGTTTATCGGACAGGGGGCGGTTATTTGGAGAGACCCAGTACTTC.

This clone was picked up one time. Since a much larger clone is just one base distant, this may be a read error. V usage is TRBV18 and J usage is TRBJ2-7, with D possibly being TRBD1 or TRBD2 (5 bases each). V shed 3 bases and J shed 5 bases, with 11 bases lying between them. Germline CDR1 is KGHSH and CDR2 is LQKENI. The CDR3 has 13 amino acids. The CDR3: CASSPEGFHEQYF. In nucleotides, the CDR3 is TGTGCCAGCTCACCCGAGGGGTTCCACGAGCAGTACTTC.

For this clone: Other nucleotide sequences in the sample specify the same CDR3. The CDR3 DNA follows: TGTGCCAGCAGTTACTCGAGCAGGCAAGAGACCCAGTACTTC. Translation gives CASSYSSRQETQYF. The chain carries TRBV6-5 and TRBJ2-5; D not certain. V was clipped by 0 bases and J by 2 bases, with 7 bases between them. There are 14 residues in the CDR3. CDR1 is MNHEY and CDR2 is SVGAGI in the germline V gene.